This TCR beta chain was profiled in a study of cytomegalovirus exposure and HLA in healthy donors. A word on this clone: What it binds is unknown.

CDR1 is SGHAT, CDR2 FQDESV, per germline (reference sequence). CDR3 size: 15 residues. J was trimmed by 4 bases and V by 5 bases; bases with no gene match: 10. PCR was performed using 60 Vbeta and 13 Jbeta primers. Assay: immunoSEQ multiplex PCR; the TCRdb copy retains only in-frame clones and omits some. There are around 88,000 clones in the sample; around 73% occur only once, and over 3.5% lies in the top ten. General study points: Presence/absence analysis assumed near-uniform sequencing depth across donors. Common viral pathogens seemed to be connected with several of the most significant clusters, according to a later analysis. Later on, a genetic analysis was performed. It linked a missense variant in DCLRE1C with V- and J-gene trimming of TCR beta. Most TCRs appeared rarely, but some public TCRs recurred in many donors.

Specimen: PBMCs. This sequence was found in a woman aged 40 to 49 in good health and CMV-seropositive. The chain couples TRBV11-1 to TRBJ1-1; 7 bases line up with TRBD1. DNA of the CDR3: TGTGCCAGCAGCATACGGACAGGCGGATTCACTGAAGCTTTCTTT. This gives the protein CASSIRTGGFTEAFF.